Listed below are T cell receptor beta chains from one sample, sequenced in a study of blood T cell repertoires in COVID-19. The data were produced by immunoSEQ multiplex PCR, yet TCRdb's version contains in-frame clones alone and is incomplete. The sample lists around 130,000 clones, almost 85% seen once, with about 13% in the top ten. The material sequenced was peripheral blood. The source is a human donor in a cohort sampled during active COVID-19. Both conserved end residues are trimmed from each CDR3. The order of the fields is CDR3 protein, V gene, J gene.

cdr3_aa: ASSQDPTLAYEQY; v_call: TRBV3-1/TRBV3-2; j_call: TRBJ2-7
cdr3_aa: ASSLQGQPSTDTQY; v_call: TRBV7-3; j_call: TRBJ2-3
cdr3_aa: ASSARTGGGEAF; v_call: TRBV5-5; j_call: TRBJ1-1
cdr3_aa: ASSLRSGVKPLSYEQY; v_call: TRBV7-8; j_call: TRBJ2-7
cdr3_aa: ASSLGLAGGSYNEQF; v_call: TRBV5-1; j_call: TRBJ2-1
cdr3_aa: AWRGGLSYGYT; v_call: TRBV30; j_call: TRBJ1-2
cdr3_aa: ASSSGAPGNNLT; v_call: TRBV5-1; j_call: TRBJ2-6
cdr3_aa: AGSTGQGEKLF; v_call: TRBV7-9; j_call: TRBJ1-4
cdr3_aa: ASSEGGSANEKLF; v_call: TRBV10-2; j_call: TRBJ1-4
cdr3_aa: ASSLVGRRGYTEAF; v_call: TRBV7-8; j_call: TRBJ1-1
cdr3_aa: ASSLTSPGPLH; v_call: TRBV14; j_call: TRBJ1-6
cdr3_aa: ASSVAGSSYEQY; v_call: TRBV5-1; j_call: TRBJ2-7
cdr3_aa: ASSLGGTGELF; v_call: TRBV12-3/TRBV12-4; j_call: TRBJ2-2
cdr3_aa: ASSYEGLGETQY; v_call: TRBV6-5; j_call: TRBJ2-5
cdr3_aa: ASSWDFPDSPLH; v_call: TRBV7-9; j_call: TRBJ1-6
cdr3_aa: ASSVAGARPDIAF; v_call: TRBV9; j_call: TRBJ1-1
cdr3_aa: ASSPTGMNTEAF; v_call: TRBV6-6; j_call: TRBJ1-1
cdr3_aa: ATSSTSGGHEQF; v_call: TRBV15; j_call: TRBJ2-1
cdr3_aa: ASSPGQGVYGYT; v_call: TRBV18; j_call: TRBJ1-2
cdr3_aa: ATSAADRGPNEQF; v_call: TRBV24-1; j_call: TRBJ2-1
cdr3_aa: ASSIAGETQY; v_call: TRBV19; j_call: TRBJ2-5
cdr3_aa: ASSVLGGTTDTQY; v_call: TRBV25-1; j_call: TRBJ2-3
cdr3_aa: ASSQGGIGNQPQH; v_call: TRBV3-1/TRBV3-2; j_call: TRBJ1-5
cdr3_aa: ASSAGPGGTYEQY; v_call: TRBV2; j_call: TRBJ2-7
cdr3_aa: ASSTYYEQY; v_call: TRBV3-1/TRBV3-2; j_call: TRBJ2-7
cdr3_aa: ASSQAGLNTEAF; v_call: TRBV4-1; j_call: TRBJ1-1
cdr3_aa: AWTSPGRGLGGYT; v_call: TRBV30; j_call: TRBJ1-2
cdr3_aa: ASSQTGGDSPLH; v_call: TRBV18; j_call: TRBJ1-6
cdr3_aa: ASSFGTSGGETQY; v_call: TRBV7-9; j_call: TRBJ2-5
cdr3_aa: ASSTPPTGVKY; v_call: TRBV12-3/TRBV12-4; j_call: TRBJ2-7
cdr3_aa: ASSERREAF; v_call: TRBV6-1; j_call: TRBJ1-1
cdr3_aa: ASSQQDPLYYGYT; v_call: TRBV5-6; j_call: TRBJ1-2
cdr3_aa: ASSDRVLAGELF; v_call: TRBV10-1; j_call: TRBJ2-2
cdr3_aa: ASSESRIKRGNNEQF; v_call: TRBV10-1; j_call: TRBJ2-1
cdr3_aa: ASSQLRDRARGYT; v_call: TRBV3-1/TRBV3-2; j_call: TRBJ1-2
cdr3_aa: AISESRTDTQY; v_call: TRBV10-3; j_call: TRBJ2-3
cdr3_aa: ATRPGGGGYT; v_call: TRBV28; j_call: TRBJ1-2
cdr3_aa: ASSPVRRNTGELF; v_call: TRBV18; j_call: TRBJ2-2
cdr3_aa: SGPRETLYNEQF; v_call: TRBV29-1; j_call: TRBJ2-1
cdr3_aa: ASSLEGWGVNYGYT; v_call: TRBV5-1; j_call: TRBJ1-2
cdr3_aa: ASSLGPSSNSPLH; v_call: TRBV7-8; j_call: TRBJ1-6
cdr3_aa: ASSEAILVGGVAGELF; v_call: TRBV6-1; j_call: TRBJ2-2
cdr3_aa: AISLPPDIKQF; v_call: TRBV10-3; j_call: TRBJ2-1
cdr3_aa: ASSLYRSGYT; v_call: TRBV7-2; j_call: TRBJ1-2
cdr3_aa: ASSLVAGGIYEQY; v_call: TRBV11-2; j_call: TRBJ2-7
cdr3_aa: ASSPEETQY; v_call: TRBV18; j_call: TRBJ2-5
cdr3_aa: ASSDPTLGGTDTQY; v_call: TRBV25-1; j_call: TRBJ2-3
cdr3_aa: ASSPGLQNTEAF; v_call: TRBV19; j_call: TRBJ1-1
cdr3_aa: ASSWGRNYGYT; v_call: TRBV19; j_call: TRBJ1-2
cdr3_aa: ASSRDRGTGSTEAF; v_call: TRBV14; j_call: TRBJ1-1